The source of this TCR beta chain is a study of blood T cell repertoires in COVID-19. About the research overall: Samples of COVID-19 (acute and convalescent) were obtained from the United States, Italy and Spain. Sources were T cells, B-cell-depleted T cells, or PBMCs; the material itself was cDNA or gDNA.

Authors' methods: Amplification of reference gene primers provided the estimated nucleated cell counts. Profiling relied on immunoSEQ multiplex PCR, and the TCRdb table lists in-frame clones only, not all of them. The DNA was the basis for D and trimming; V, J and clone size are from that table. The data show roughly 200,000 clones, over 65% seen once. Sequenced input: peripheral blood. This TCR was recovered from a person between 65 and 79 years old with COVID-19, enrolled during active disease.

CDR3 in DNA: TGTGCCAGCAGCGCGACTAGCGGGAGCTTTACGCAGTATTTT. Translating it yields CASSATSGSFTQYF. The rearrangement links TRBV7-8 to TRBJ2-3; 12 bases align to TRBD2. Unmatched junction bases numbered 5, after V lost 5 bases and J lost 8 bases. The CDR3 is 14 amino acids. In germline, CDR1 is SGHVS, CDR2 FQNEAQ.